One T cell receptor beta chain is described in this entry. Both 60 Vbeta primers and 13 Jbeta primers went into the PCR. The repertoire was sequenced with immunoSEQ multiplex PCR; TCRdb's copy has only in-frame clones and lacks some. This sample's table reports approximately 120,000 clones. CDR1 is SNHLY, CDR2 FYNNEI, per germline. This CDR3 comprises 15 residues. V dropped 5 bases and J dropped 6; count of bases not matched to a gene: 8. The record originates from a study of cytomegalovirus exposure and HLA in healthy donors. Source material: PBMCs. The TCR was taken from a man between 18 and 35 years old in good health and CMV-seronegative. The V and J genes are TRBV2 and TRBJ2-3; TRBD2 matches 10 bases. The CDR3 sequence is CASSFLAGVPDTQYF. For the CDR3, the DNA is TGTGCCAGCAGTTTCCTAGCGGGAGTGCCGGATACGCAGTATTTT.